Below, one T cell receptor (beta chain) is given with its context. The same CDR3 can be traced to other DNA sequences in this sample. The table came from immunoSEQ multiplex PCR; TCRdb's copy has only in-frame clones and leaves some out. The table shows about 160,000 clones, with just under 95% occurring only once. These data are taken from a study of blood T cell repertoires in COVID-19. Between the trimmed V and J ends, which lost 6 bases and 8 bases, there was a span of 7 bases. This CDR3 is built from 11 residues. CDR1 MNHNY and CDR2 SVGAGI come from the germline V gene (reference sequence). Input material: peripheral blood. The V and J genes are TRBV6-6 and TRBJ1-4; weak D call: TRBD1 (6 bases). This clonotype originated in a woman aged 45-65 years with acute or convalescent COVID-19. The CDR3 here is CASRTGEKLFF. The CDR3 DNA reads as TGTGCCAGCAGAACAGGGGAAAAACTGTTTTTT.